The present TCR beta chain was sequenced within a study of neurological immune-mediated disorders. TCRdb passed the 5' RACE reads through MiXCR, listing each CDR3 protein once. The profile shows 60,000 to 90,000 distinct CDR3 sequences, roughly a tenth of them singletons. The CDR3 extends over 14 amino acids. Trimming took 6 bases from V and 5 from J; bases not matched to a gene: 6. Germline V lookup: CDR1 LNHNV, CDR2 YYDKDF (reference sequence). The time point was: longitudinal time-point 1 (baseline). Ten or more counts support this clonotype. This TCR came from a young man in good health. The V call is TRBV15, the J call TRBJ2-2; 7 nucleotides align to TRBD2. Sequencing used PBMCs. The DNA of the CDR3 is TGTGCCACCAGACCTGTGGGGGGGACCGGGGAGCTGTTTTTT. It yields the protein CATRPVGGTGELFF.